This entry is about one T cell receptor beta chain. The entry originates in a study of blood T cell repertoires in COVID-19. TCRdb's copy holds only in-frame clones and misses some; the assay was immunoSEQ multiplex PCR. Found here are more than 85,000 clones, under 90% of them singletons; the top ten hold approximately 38%. V was pared by 6 bases and J by 4 bases, with 9 bases of the junction left unmatched. The CDR3 is 15 amino acids. Germline V gene lookup returns CDR1 LNHDA and CDR2 SQIVND (reference sequence). Source material: peripheral blood. The J gene is TRBJ2-7, the V gene TRBV19, with 10 bases matching TRBD1. This clonotype was obtained from an elderly man with acute or convalescent COVID-19. The CDR3, as DNA: TGTGCCAGTAGCTCGTCAGCGGGACAGGGGTACGAGCAGTACTTC. The encoded protein is CASSSSAGQGYEQYF.